This is a list of T cell receptor beta chains from one sample in a study of identifying expanded T cells in peripheral blood. TCRdb keeps only in-frame clones here, not all; method: immunoSEQ multiplex PCR. The data contain approximately 120,000 clones, around four fifths of them seen just once; the ten biggest clones take up 3.3%. Specimen: blood. The receptors derive from a person between 18 and 70 years old in good health. Both conserved end residues are part of each CDR3. D genes are given only for firm matches. Some rows mark clone size as missing; the rest say once, few, many or name a class of expanded clone.

CASSVGQHLQPQHF TGTGCCAGCAGCGTAGGGCAGCACCTTCAGCCCCAGCATTTT TRBJ1-5 TRBV9 - -
CASSVGWENTEAFF TGTGCCAGCAGCGTAGGGTGGGAGAACACTGAAGCTTTCTTT TRBJ1-1 TRBV9 - -
CASSPRGGYEQFF TGTGCCAGCTCACCTCGCGGGGGCTATGAGCAGTTCTTC TRBJ2-1 TRBV18 - -
CSVGSGPTDTQYF TGCAGCGTCGGGAGCGGGCCTACAGATACGCAGTATTTT TRBJ2-3 TRBV29-1 - -
CASSLPDTEAFF TGTGCCAGCAGTCTCCCAGACACTGAAGCTTTCTTT TRBJ1-1 TRBV6-5 - -
CASSFTGGVGQPQHF TGTGCCAGCAGCTTTACAGGGGGGGTCGGTCAGCCCCAGCATTTT TRBJ1-5 TRBV5-6 TRBD1 -
CASSYGPATNEKLFF TGTGCCAGCAGTTACGGGCCCGCAACTAATGAAAAACTGTTTTTT TRBJ1-4 TRBV6-6 - once
CARQGAAGELFF TGTGCCAGACAGGGGGCGGCCGGGGAGCTGTTTTTT TRBJ2-2 TRBV7-9 TRBD1 -
CASSRQAGDTDTQYF TGCGCCAGCAGCCGTCAAGCGGGGGACACAGATACGCAGTATTTT TRBJ2-3 TRBV4-3 TRBD2 -
CASSVIATGNTIYF TGTGCCAGCAGCGTAATAGCGACTGGAAACACCATATATTTT TRBJ1-3 TRBV9 - few
CATSRDPGVEQYF TGTGCCACCAGCAGAGACCCCGGGGTCGAGCAGTACTTC TRBJ2-7 TRBV15 - -
CASSLRAQGGETQYF TGTGCCAGCAGCTTGAGGGCACAGGGGGGAGAGACCCAGTACTTC TRBJ2-5 TRBV5-6 TRBD1 -
CASSLMGGYGYTF TGTGCCAGCAGTTTAATGGGAGGCTATGGCTACACCTTC TRBJ1-2 TRBV27 - once
CASSVFPGQGYDEQYF TGTGCCAGCAGTGTGTTTCCCGGACAGGGGTACGACGAGCAGTACTTC TRBJ2-7 TRBV6-1 TRBD1 -
CASSSPGGTSYGYTF TGTGCCAGCAGTAGTCCGGGGGGGACTAGCTATGGCTACACCTTC TRBJ1-2 TRBV6-5 - -
CSAGDDDYGYTF TGCAGCGCCGGGGATGATGACTATGGCTACACCTTC TRBJ1-2 TRBV29-1 - -